This T cell receptor beta chain was captured by sequencing in a study of long-term antiretroviral therapy in people with HIV. Of note for this clone: The target antigen is unknown.

Donors needed at least one pre-ART PBMC sample plus at least two post-ART samples. Participants with HIV, all of them, were treated in the United States. Trimming shortened V by 2 bases and J by 1 base, and 9 bases separated the two germline ends. This CDR3 is 15 amino acids long. Per the germline V gene, CDR1 is SGDLS and CDR2 is YYNGEE. A v3.0 immunoSEQ assay was performed at survey level. Sequencing used immunoSEQ multiplex PCR; TCRdb keeps in-frame clones, though not all of them. The repertoire holds some 31,000 clones, with approximately 97% as singletons. Study-level findings and limits: Although diversity increased after ART, it remained lower than in transplant donor controls. Dominating the repertoire at all time points were the clones that expanded before ART.

Sequenced material: unsorted PBMCs, taken 6.9 years after starting antiretroviral therapy. The source is a man younger than 45 with HIV. The chain joins TRBV9 to TRBJ2-2; D remains unclear. The CDR3, as DNA: TGTGCCAGCAGCGTTCCTATGGGGAACACCGGGGAGCTGTTTTTT. This encodes CASSVPMGNTGELFF.